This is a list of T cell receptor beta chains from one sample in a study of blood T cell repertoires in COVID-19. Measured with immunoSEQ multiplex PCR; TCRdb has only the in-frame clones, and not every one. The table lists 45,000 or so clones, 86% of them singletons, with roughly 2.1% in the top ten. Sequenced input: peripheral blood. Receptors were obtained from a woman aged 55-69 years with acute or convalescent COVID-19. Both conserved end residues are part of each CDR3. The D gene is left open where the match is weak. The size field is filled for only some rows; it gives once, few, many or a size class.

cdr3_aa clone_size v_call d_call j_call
CASSERGTGTSPLHF NA TRBV2 TRBD1 TRBJ1-6
CATSLDRINTEAFF NA TRBV15 TRBD1 TRBJ1-1
CSASRPGGRVAGELFF NA TRBV20-1 NA TRBJ2-2
CASSRYSGTGSTDTQYF NA TRBV14 TRBD1 TRBJ2-3
CASSLGAGANTDTQYF NA TRBV5-1 NA TRBJ2-3
CAISRTPQETQYF NA TRBV10-3 NA TRBJ2-5
CASSQDPGANSPLHF NA TRBV4-2 NA TRBJ1-6
CASRFPGTESYGYTF NA TRBV28 TRBD1 TRBJ1-2
CAWRNWAQANYGYTF NA TRBV30 NA TRBJ1-2
CASMLGRGNTEAFF few TRBV5-1 NA TRBJ1-1
CASSQGRVAGELFF NA TRBV14 NA TRBJ2-2
CASSLVDKTGELFF NA TRBV7-2 NA TRBJ2-2
CASSTYTDTQYF NA TRBV7-2 NA TRBJ2-3
CASNPSLLNEQFF NA TRBV2 NA TRBJ2-1
CASSLQGGPEAFF NA TRBV5-1 NA TRBJ1-1
CASSPDRNQPQHF few TRBV27 NA TRBJ1-5
CASSLLGLANNEQFF few TRBV5-1 TRBD2 TRBJ2-1
CASSMDRGGSPLHF once TRBV19 TRBD1 TRBJ1-6
CASSYGLAGAEGGELFF NA TRBV5-1 TRBD2 TRBJ2-2
CASSQVWGQGAQETQYF NA TRBV4-2 TRBD1 TRBJ2-5
CASSPLGSDTGELFF NA TRBV7-3 NA TRBJ2-2
CASRVAGATDTQYF NA TRBV5-1 TRBD2 TRBJ2-3
CASSRTGLYGYTF NA TRBV5-4 TRBD1 TRBJ1-2
CASSRGAGGMNTEAFF NA TRBV4-2 TRBD1 TRBJ1-1
CASSGQTSNQPQHF NA TRBV19 NA TRBJ1-5
CASRAGLYGYTF NA TRBV19 NA TRBJ1-2
CASSHRGDSNQPQHF NA TRBV28 NA TRBJ1-5
CASSPYGGSPLHF NA TRBV19 NA TRBJ1-6
CSAIDPGSGSYEQYF NA TRBV20-1 NA TRBJ2-7
CAIKFGTEAFF NA TRBV19 NA TRBJ1-1
CASSPRKGTGGTEAFF NA TRBV18 TRBD1 TRBJ1-1
CASSQNPGNSPLHF NA TRBV18 NA TRBJ1-6
CASSPLAGASGELFF NA TRBV2 TRBD2 TRBJ2-2